The clone carrying this T cell receptor (beta chain) has a handful of counts. What it recognizes is unknown. The sample originates from a study of CD8 T cells in ankylosing spondylitis. Making the TCR beta libraries involved quantitative 5'-RACE with molecular barcodes. TCRdb itself ran the 5' RACE reads through MiXCR, one entry per CDR3 protein. The sample holds 200,000 to 300,000 distinct CDR3 sequences, 32% seen once. Whole-study findings and limits: One TCR beta motif, made up of roughly 8 highly homologous variants, appeared characteristic of ankylosing spondylitis blood. Within matched ankylosing spondylitis synovial fluid, disease-linked clones were reportedly significantly enriched.

Material: blood, either unsorted or a sorted T cell fraction (not recorded which). The receptor was derived from a male donor with ankylosing spondylitis or in good health (not recorded which).

The CDR3 is CASSQRTAYGYTF. The CDR3, as DNA: TGTGCCAGCAGTCAACGGACAGCCTATGGCTACACCTTC. This chain links TRBV12-3 or TRBV12-4 with TRBJ1-2, with D tentatively TRBD1 (6 bases). V was pared by 5 bases and J by 4 bases, with 11 bases between. This CDR3 spans 13 amino acids.